A single sample gave rise to the 19 T cell receptor beta chains below, sequenced in a study of human T cells and chemical hapten exposure. Each CDR3 protein gets one entry after TCRdb re-called the RACE reads with MiXCR. The table records 250,000 to 300,000 distinct CDR3 sequences, approximately 7.5% of them present only once. Documented time point: pre-sensitization, week 0. The treatment here: therapeutic diphenylcyclopropenone sensitization with weekly scalp DPC. The sequencing here drew on whole blood, taken in connection with sensitization to the hapten diphenylcyclopropenone (DPC). These receptors originate from a man younger than 35 with alopecia areata. Some clones in this sample may be carry-over from other donors' samples.

This clonotype was seen more than once but under ten times. The V and J genes are TRBV4-3 and TRBJ2-5; D may be TRBD1 or TRBD2 (6 bases each). Trimming pared 3 bases from V and 10 bases from J, leaving 21 bases between. CDR3 length: 15 amino acids. Germline lookup yields CDR1 LGHNA and CDR2 YSLEER. The CDR3 spells CASSHKSRGRINQYF. The CDR3 nucleotides are TGCGCCAGCAGCCACAAGAGCCGGGGGCGCATAAACCAGTACTTC.

This clonotype showed up many times. This chain links TRBV24-1 with TRBJ2-1; either TRBD1 or TRBD2 may supply D (5 bases each). The CDR3 totals 12 residues. Germline V gene lookup returns CDR1 KGHDR and CDR2 SFDVKD. Between the trimmed V and J ends, which lost 9 bases and 9 bases, there was a span of 14 bases. CDR3 bases: TGTGCCACCCGTCTAGGGACGGGTGAGCAGTTCTTC. This gives the protein CATRLGTGEQFF.

V usage is TRBV27 and J usage is TRBJ1-5; no clear D gene. CDR1 is MNHEY and CDR2 is SMNVEV in the germline V gene (reference sequence). Trimming stripped 5 bases from V and 9 bases from J, with 11 bases between. The CDR3 extends over 12 amino acids. The CDR3 region is CASSPRGLPQHF. The CDR3 DNA reads as TGTGCCAGCAGTCCCCGTGGCCTGCCCCAGCATTTT.

There are a few counts of this clonotype. The chain recombines TRBV5-1 with TRBJ1-1; D might be TRBD1 (5 bases). This CDR3 has 16 amino acids. CDR1 is SGHRS and CDR2 is YFSETQ in the germline V gene. V gave up 4 bases and J gave up 6 bases, with 22 bases separating them. The CDR3 loop is CASSTGPLGGIAEAFF. The DNA of the CDR3 is TGCGCCAGCAGCACGGGGCCCCTGGGAGGGATTGCTGAAGCTTTCTTT.

There are a few counts of this clonotype. The rearrangement joins TRBV14 to TRBJ1-2, with D unresolved. Germline CDR1 SGHDN, CDR2 FVKESK. This CDR3 spans 14 amino acids. With 2 bases removed from V and 4 bases from J, the gap between germline ends came to 11 bases. CDR3 amino acids: CASSQQTESYGYTF. CDR3 nucleotide sequence: TGTGCCAGCAGCCAACAGACCGAAAGCTATGGCTACACCTTC.

This chain links TRBV5-1 with TRBJ2-3, with a weak D call TRBD1 (5 bases). Per the germline V gene, CDR1 is SGHRS and CDR2 is YFSETQ. The V end was cut by 4 bases, the J end by 5 bases, with 11 bases between. This CDR3 has 13 residues. The CDR3 region has the DNA TGCGCCAGCAGCGTCCAGGGCCAAGATACGCAGTATTTT. It yields the protein CASSVQGQDTQYF. Using reference TRBV5-1 and TRBJ2-3 for the parts outside the CDR3, the full variable domain is KAGVTQTPRYLIKTRGQQVTLSCSPISGHRSVSWYQQTPGQGLQFLFEYFSETQRNKGNFPGRFSGRQFSNSRSEMNVSTLELGDSALYLCASSVQGQDTQYFGPGTRLTVL.

The chain employs TRBV7-6 and TRBJ1-6; no reliable D call. CDR1 SGHVS and CDR2 FNYEAQ come from the germline V gene. The germline V and J ends were trimmed by 5 bases and 5 bases, with 19 bases remaining between them. The CDR3 loop spans 17 amino acids. CDR3: CASSVFPGPSDNSPLHF. Here the CDR3 DNA reads TGTGCCAGCAGCGTATTCCCCGGACCGTCGGATAATTCACCCCTCCACTTT. Supplemented by reference TRBV7-6 and TRBJ1-6, the full variable domain reads GAGVSQSPRYKVTKRGQDVALRCDPISGHVSLYWYRQALGQGPEFLTYFNYEAQQDKSGLPNDRFSAERPEGSISTLTIQRTEQRDSAMYRCASSVFPGPSDNSPLHFGNGTRLTVT.

This clonotype has a count of ten or more. V is TRBV12-3 or TRBV12-4 and J is TRBJ2-7; D gene ambiguous. The V gene lost 1 base and the J gene lost 4 bases, with 2 bases spanning the gap. The CDR3 consists of 11 residues. Here the CDR3 reads CASSLGYEQYF. DNA of the CDR3: TGTGCCAGCAGTTTAGGGTACGAGCAGTACTTC.

The genes are TRBV5-1 and TRBJ2-4; possible D gene TRBD1, 6 bases. CDR3 length equals 18 residues. Germline V CDR1 and CDR2: SGHRS, YFSETQ. V was trimmed by 0 bases and J by 0 bases, leaving 16 bases between them. CDR3 region: CASSLVHNWGRAKNIQYF. As DNA, the CDR3 is TGCGCCAGCAGCTTGGTTCACAATTGGGGGCGAGCCAAAAACATTCAGTACTTC.

This clonotype was detected only a few times. The chain couples TRBV18 to TRBJ2-3; no clear D gene. Germline assignment: CDR1 KGHSH and CDR2 LQKENI. CDR3 length: 14 amino acids. V was trimmed by 3 bases and J by 1 base, leaving 8 bases between them. CDR3 nucleotide sequence: TGTGCCAGCTCACCGGTGGGTCGCACAGATACGCAGTATTTT. As protein: CASSPVGRTDTQYF.

The genes are TRBV25-1 and TRBJ2-3; TRBD1 matches 8 bases. CDR1 and CDR2 from the germline V gene are MGHDK and SYGVNS. The V gene end was trimmed by 1 base and the J gene end by 2 bases; junction bases not matched to a gene: 11. The CDR3 totals 18 residues. In nucleotides, the CDR3 is TGTGCCAGCAGTGAATCCTGGACAGGGCCTTTCTTCACAGATACGCAGTATTTT. Translating gives CASSESWTGPFFTDTQYF.

This clonotype was counted between two and nine times. V is TRBV9 and J is TRBJ2-6; D call uncertain. Germline V gene lookup returns CDR1 SGDLS and CDR2 YYNGEE. The CDR3 totals 17 residues. The V end was cut by 3 bases, the J end by 3 bases, with 16 bases between. CDR3 region: CASSAHLLEFGANVLTF. The CDR3 nucleotides read TGTGCCAGCAGCGCCCATCTATTGGAGTTTGGGGCCAACGTCCTGACTTTC.

This chain uses TRBV6-5 with TRBJ1-1, with 10 bases matching TRBD1. The germline V gene encodes CDR1 MNHEY and CDR2 SVGAGI. J was trimmed by 8 bases and V by 6 bases; bases with no gene match: 12. The CDR3 has 15 amino acids. CDR3 loop: CASRMTGGGPSEAFF. For the CDR3, the DNA is TGTGCCAGCAGGATGACAGGGGGCGGCCCCTCGGAAGCTTTCTTT.

This clonotype was counted between two and nine times. The J gene is TRBJ1-6, the V gene TRBV7-9; D is unclear. The V gene lost 5 bases and the J gene lost 9 bases, with 8 bases spanning the gap. This CDR3 is 12 amino acids long. Germline CDR1 is SEHNR and CDR2 is FQNEAQ (reference sequence). The CDR3 sequence is CASSLIFSPLHF. CDR3 sequence (DNA): TGTGCCAGCAGCCTAATTTTTTCACCCCTCCACTTT.

This clonotype has ten or more counts. The junction and the germline gene differ at one end; a read error may be behind it. The rearrangement uses TRBV4-1 and TRBJ2-7, with D tentatively TRBD1 (6 bases). This CDR3 is 13 amino acids long. CDR1 is MGHRA and CDR2 is YSYEKL in the germline V gene. For the CDR3, the DNA is TGCGCCAGCAGCCAAGATAAAGACAGGCCGCCCAACTTC. This sequence encodes CASSQDKDRPPNF.

The sample holds a few counts of this clonotype. The V and J genes are TRBV15 and TRBJ2-3; no reliable D call. The CDR3 sequence is 15 residues long. The V gene's germline CDR1 is LNHNV and CDR2 YYDKDF (reference sequence). Trimming took off 1 base at V and 7 bases at J, with 15 bases between the two ends. The CDR3 DNA sequence: TGTGCCACCAGCAGAGGGTCTGACACACAGTATACGCAGTATTTT. It yields the protein CATSRGSDTQYTQYF.

V gene TRBV7-2 combines with J gene TRBJ1-1; TRBD1 might be the D (6 bases). This CDR3 is built from 13 residues. Trimming stripped 5 bases from V and 5 bases from J, with 12 bases between. Germline values: CDR1 SGHTA, CDR2 FQGNSA. The CDR3 sequence: CASSQRGRTEAFF. The CDR3 region has the DNA TGTGCCAGCAGCCAACGGGGGCGTACTGAAGCTTTCTTT.

This sequence joins TRBV4-2 and TRBJ2-2; D gene ambiguous. CDR1 and CDR2 from the germline V gene are LGHNA and YNFKEQ. V gave up 0 bases and J gave up 4 bases, with 15 bases separating them. The CDR3 is 17 residues long. CDR3 sequence (DNA): TGTGCCAGCAGCCAAGAGGGTCTATGGACGAGCACCGGGGAGCTGTTTTTT. Protein sequence: CASSQEGLWTSTGELFF.

This clonotype has just a few counts. The chain is built from TRBV10-3 and TRBJ2-5, with unresolved D. The CDR3 covers 13 residues. Germline lookup yields CDR1 ENHRY and CDR2 SYGVKD. V lost 4 bases, J lost 3 bases, and 9 bases lay in between. The CDR3 spells CAISAAVEETQYF. The CDR3 bases are TGTGCCATCAGTGCGGCAGTTGAAGAGACCCAGTACTTC.